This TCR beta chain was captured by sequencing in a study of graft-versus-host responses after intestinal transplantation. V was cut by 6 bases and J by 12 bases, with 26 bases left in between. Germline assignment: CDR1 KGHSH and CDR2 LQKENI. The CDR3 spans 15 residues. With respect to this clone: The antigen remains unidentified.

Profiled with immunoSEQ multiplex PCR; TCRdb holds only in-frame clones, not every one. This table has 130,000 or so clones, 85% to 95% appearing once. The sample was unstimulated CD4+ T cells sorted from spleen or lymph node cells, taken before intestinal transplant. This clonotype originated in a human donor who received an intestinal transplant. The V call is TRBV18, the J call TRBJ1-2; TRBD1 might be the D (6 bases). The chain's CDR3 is CASSPNRVLTMANTF. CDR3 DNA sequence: TGTGCCAGCTCGCCAAACAGGGTTCTAACTATGGCTAACACCTTC.